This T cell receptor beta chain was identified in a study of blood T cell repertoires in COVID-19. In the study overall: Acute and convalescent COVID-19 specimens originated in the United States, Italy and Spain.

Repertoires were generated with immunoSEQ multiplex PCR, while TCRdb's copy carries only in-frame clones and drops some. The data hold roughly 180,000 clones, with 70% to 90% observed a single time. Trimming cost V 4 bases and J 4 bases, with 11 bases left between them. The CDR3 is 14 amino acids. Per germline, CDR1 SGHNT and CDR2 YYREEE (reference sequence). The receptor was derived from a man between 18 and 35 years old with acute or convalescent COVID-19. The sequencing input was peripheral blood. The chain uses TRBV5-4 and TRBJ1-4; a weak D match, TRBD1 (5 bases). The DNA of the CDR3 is TGTGCCAGCAGCAGCGACAGCCTTAATGAAAAACTGTTTTTT. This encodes CASSSDSLNEKLFF.